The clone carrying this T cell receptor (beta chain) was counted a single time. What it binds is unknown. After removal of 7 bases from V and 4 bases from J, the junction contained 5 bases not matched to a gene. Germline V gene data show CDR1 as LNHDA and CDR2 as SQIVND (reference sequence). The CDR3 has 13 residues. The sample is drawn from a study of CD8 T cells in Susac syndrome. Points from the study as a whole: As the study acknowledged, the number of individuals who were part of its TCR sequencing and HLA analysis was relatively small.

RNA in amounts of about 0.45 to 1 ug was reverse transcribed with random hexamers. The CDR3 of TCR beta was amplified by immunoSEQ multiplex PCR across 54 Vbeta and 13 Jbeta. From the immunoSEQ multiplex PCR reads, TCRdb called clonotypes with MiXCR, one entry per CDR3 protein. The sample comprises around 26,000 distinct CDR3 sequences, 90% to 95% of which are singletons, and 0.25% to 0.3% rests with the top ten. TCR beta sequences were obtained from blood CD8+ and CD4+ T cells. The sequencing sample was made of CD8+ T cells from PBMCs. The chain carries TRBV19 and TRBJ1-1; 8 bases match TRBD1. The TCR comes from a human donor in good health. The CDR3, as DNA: TGTGCCAGTACCCGCGGACAGGGCACTGAAGCTTTCTTT. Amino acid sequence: CASTRGQGTEAFF.